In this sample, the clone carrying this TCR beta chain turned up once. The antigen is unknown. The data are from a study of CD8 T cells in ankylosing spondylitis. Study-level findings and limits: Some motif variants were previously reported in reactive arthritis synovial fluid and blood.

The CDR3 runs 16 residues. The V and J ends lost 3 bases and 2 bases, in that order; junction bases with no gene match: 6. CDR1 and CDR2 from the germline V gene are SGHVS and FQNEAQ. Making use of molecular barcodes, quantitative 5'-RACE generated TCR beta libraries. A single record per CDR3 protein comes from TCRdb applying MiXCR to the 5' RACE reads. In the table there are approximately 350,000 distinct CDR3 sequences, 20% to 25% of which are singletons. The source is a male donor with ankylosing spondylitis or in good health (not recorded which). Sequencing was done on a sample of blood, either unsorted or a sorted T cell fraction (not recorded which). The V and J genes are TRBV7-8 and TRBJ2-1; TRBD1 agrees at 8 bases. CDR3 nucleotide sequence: TGTGCCAGCAGCTTGAAGGGACAGGTAGCCTACAATGAGCAGTTCTTC. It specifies CASSLKGQVAYNEQFF.